Each of the 11 T cell receptor beta chains below was sequenced from the same sample in a study of blood T cell repertoires in COVID-19. TCRdb's copy holds only in-frame clones and misses some; the assay was immunoSEQ multiplex PCR. The sample carries hundreds of thousands of clones, approximately 84% recorded once. Material: PBMCs or T cells enriched from blood (not recorded which). These receptors were obtained from a woman in her twenties or thirties who had recovered from COVID-19.

The chain couples TRBV3-1 (or the pseudogene TRBV3-2) to TRBJ1-6; D is perhaps TRBD1 (6 bases). This CDR3 contains 17 residues. Germline values: CDR1 LGHDT, CDR2 YNNKEL (reference sequence). Trimming stripped 3 bases from V and 4 bases from J, with 16 bases between. DNA for the CDR3: TGTGCCAGCAGCCAGGGGGCGAGCTCAAAGTATAATTCACCCCTCCACTTT. It is translated as CASSQGASSKYNSPLHF.

V is TRBV4-1 and J is TRBJ2-3; 11 bases are shared with TRBD2. Germline V gene data show CDR1 as MGHRA and CDR2 as YSYEKL. This CDR3 spans 17 amino acids. Trimming removed 0 bases from V and 8 bases from J; junction bases left unmatched: 10. CDR3 bases: TGCGCCAGCAGCCAAGATTCCGTAGCGGGAGGGCCTTCTACGCAGTATTTT. It codes for CASSQDSVAGGPSTQYF.

CDR3 DNA sequence: TGTGCCAGCAGCTTACTAGCGGGGCACCACGAGCAGTACTTC. It is translated as CASSLLAGHHEQYF. This rearrangement joins TRBV5-6 to TRBJ2-7; 10 bases are shared with TRBD2. Germline assignment: CDR1 SGHDT and CDR2 YYEEEE. Trimming at V came to 2 bases and at J to 5 bases, leaving 4 bases not matched to a gene. The CDR3 is 14 residues long.

The V and J genes are TRBV6-5 and TRBJ2-7, with a tentative D call TRBD2 (6 bases). V shed 5 bases and J shed 0 bases, with 11 bases lying between them. The germline V gene encodes CDR1 MNHEY and CDR2 SVGAGI. The CDR3 covers 14 residues. For the CDR3, the DNA is TGTGCCAGCAGTCTGGGACTGCCCTCCTACGAGCAGTACTTC. As protein: CASSLGLPSYEQYF.

Of note for this clone: Other DNA sequences in this sample translate to the same CDR3. This chain's CDR3 is CASSLEGQGNEKLFF. In DNA form, the CDR3 reads TGCGCCAGCAGCCTGGAGGGACAGGGTAATGAAAAACTGTTTTTT. V usage is TRBV5-1 and J usage is TRBJ1-4; 9 nucleotides line up with TRBD1. The CDR3 totals 15 residues. The germline CDR1 and CDR2 sequences are SGHRS and YFSETQ. The V and J ends lost 4 bases and 4 bases, in that order; junction bases with no gene match: 5. The full variable domain, with the rest looked up from reference TRBV5-1 and TRBJ1-4, is KAGVTQTPRYLIKTRGQQVTLSCSPISGHRSVSWYQQTPGQGLQFLFEYFSETQRNKGNFPGRFSGRQFSNSRSEMNVSTLELGDSALYLCASSLEGQGNEKLFFGSGTQLSVL.

The V and J genes are TRBV15 and TRBJ1-1; D perhaps matches TRBD1 (6 bases). CDR1 is LNHNV and CDR2 is YYDKDF in the germline V gene (reference sequence). Trimming shortened V by 0 bases and J by 1 base, and 15 bases separated the two germline ends. This CDR3 comprises 17 residues. CDR3 region: CATSRDRRRGGNTEAFF. The CDR3, as DNA: TGTGCCACCAGCAGAGATCGGCGCAGGGGCGGGAACACTGAAGCTTTCTTT.

The chain combines TRBV18 with TRBJ2-7, with 8 bases identical to TRBD2. Germline values: CDR1 KGHSH, CDR2 LQKENI. V gave up 0 bases and J gave up 4 bases; unmatched junction bases: 2. There are 14 residues in the CDR3. CDR3 in amino acids: CASSPPGTRYEQYF. CDR3 nucleotide sequence: TGTGCCAGCTCACCACCCGGGACTAGGTACGAGCAGTACTTC.

The chain uses TRBV25-1 and TRBJ2-1; tentatively, D is TRBD1 (6 bases). Germline V gives CDR1 MGHDK, CDR2 SYGVNS. With 1 base removed from V and 5 bases from J, the gap between germline ends came to 9 bases. The CDR3 length is 14 residues. The CDR3 region is CASSEFGQNNEQFF. CDR3 DNA: TGTGCCAGCAGTGAATTCGGACAGAACAATGAGCAGTTCTTC.

The V gene is TRBV14, the J gene TRBJ1-1, with 11 bases matching TRBD1. Germline CDR1 reads SGHDN; CDR2 reads FVKESK. This CDR3 is 16 amino acids long. With 0 bases clipped from V and 2 bases from J, the junction kept 2 bases outside the gene matches. In DNA form, the CDR3 reads TGTGCCAGCAGCCAAGAAGGGACAGGGGGTAACACTGAAGCTTTCTTT. It encodes CASSQEGTGGNTEAFF.

The chain uses TRBV29-1 and TRBJ2-7; D remains unclear. Per germline, CDR1 SQVTM and CDR2 ANQGSEA. The V gene lost 5 bases and the J gene lost 3 bases, with 14 bases spanning the gap. The CDR3 is made up of 13 amino acids. The CDR3: CSVTIPPGYEQYF. The CDR3 region has the DNA TGCAGCGTTACCATTCCGCCAGGCTACGAGCAGTACTTC.

This clone was counted only a few times. The chain recombines TRBV5-6 with TRBJ2-7; the D gene is possibly TRBD2 (6 bases). The V and J ends lost 6 bases and 7 bases respectively, with 17 bases between them. CDR1 and CDR2 from the germline V gene are SGHDT and YYEEEE. CDR3 size: 13 residues. The CDR3: CASTQGGVGEQYF. The CDR3 DNA is TGTGCCAGCACCCAGGGCGGGGTCGGAGAGCAGTACTTC.